The 5 T cell receptor beta chains below come from one sample, sequenced in a study of cytomegalovirus exposure and HLA in healthy donors. 60 Vbeta and 13 Jbeta primers were used in PCR. Profiling relied on immunoSEQ multiplex PCR, and the TCRdb table lists in-frame clones only, not all of them. This table holds more than 140,000 clones, around 75% found once. Sequenced sample: PBMCs. These receptors all come from a man in his forties in good health and CMV-seronegative.

This clone was counted a few times. J is TRBJ2-2 and V is TRBV5-1, with D possibly TRBD2 on 6 matching bases. The CDR3 sequence is 15 residues long. V was clipped by 6 bases and J by 1 base, with 13 bases between them. From germline, CDR1 is SGHRS and CDR2 YFSETQ. The CDR3 bases are TGCGCCAGCACCCCCCCGGAGGGGAACACCGGGGAGCTGTTTTTT. It yields the protein CASTPPEGNTGELFF.

About this clone itself: Mismatch with germline at one junction end may stem from a read error. The genes are TRBV7-9 and TRBJ1-4; maybe TRBD1 (5 bases). CDR1 and CDR2 from the germline V gene are SEHNR and FQNEAQ (reference sequence). The CDR3 is 16 amino acids. Here the CDR3 reads CSSSFRGGATNEKLFF. The CDR3 DNA follows: TGTTCCAGCAGCTTTCGTGGAGGGGCAACTAATGAAAAACTGTTTTTT.

A single count supports this clone. The chain is built from TRBV9 and TRBJ1-2; 7 positions match TRBD1. V dropped 2 bases and J dropped 0; count of bases not matched to a gene: 13. The CDR3 is 18 amino acids. Germline V gene sequence: CDR1 SGDLS, CDR2 YYNGEE. CDR3 coding DNA: TGTGCCAGCAGCGTGAGAGGGGGCGACCTCTCCCCTAACTATGGCTACACCTTC. Translated: CASSVRGGDLSPNYGYTF.

This clone was seen only a few times. This rearrangement joins TRBV5-6 to TRBJ1-1; D possibly corresponds to TRBD1 (6 bases). The length of the CDR3 is 16 residues. Germline CDR1 is SGHDT and CDR2 is YYEEEE. The V and J ends lost 3 bases and 3 bases respectively, with 18 bases between them. CDR3 region: CASSSPRGGFDTEAFF. In DNA, the CDR3 is TGTGCCAGCAGCTCCCCGCGGGGGGGCTTTGACACTGAAGCTTTCTTT.

This clone was seen once. The CDR3 nucleotides read TGTGCCAGCAGCGTAGGCACAGGGGGCGCGGATACGCAGTATTTT. As protein: CASSVGTGGADTQYF. The chain carries TRBV9 and TRBJ2-3; TRBD1 agrees at 9 bases. V trimming: 0 bases; J trimming: 6 bases; junction bases outside the gene matches: 5. The CDR3 runs 15 residues. Germline assignment: CDR1 SGDLS and CDR2 YYNGEE.